This is a list of T cell receptor beta chains from one sample in a study of tumor-infiltrating lymphocytes in oesophageal squamous cell carcinoma. TCRdb recomputed calls from the PCR reads with MiXCR, one row per CDR3 protein. The sample lists 16,000 or so distinct CDR3 sequences; approximately 46% were seen once. The sequenced sample was blood. Receptors originate from a female donor with esophageal squamous cell carcinoma. CDR3s include the opening cysteine and the closing phenylalanine or tryptophan. The D gene is left open where the match is weak. The size entry is marked missing in some rows and otherwise reads once, few, many or a size class.

12,NA,TRBJ2-1,TRBV7-3,few,TGTGCCAGCAGCCTTGGTCCCTACGAGCACTACTTC,CASSLGPYEHYF
14,TRBD1,TRBJ2-5,TRBV28,NA,TGTGCCAGCAGTTCGGGACAGTTGAAAGAGACCCAGTACTTC,CASSSGQLKETQYF
19,TRBD1,TRBJ2-7,TRBV6-2/TRBV6-3,NA,TGTGCCAGCAGTCATGGGACAGGGGGCAAAGCGGGCGTGTCCTACGAGCAGTACTTC,CASSHGTGGKAGVSYEQYF
14,NA,TRBJ2-3,TRBV7-6,few,TGTGCCAGCAGCTTGGCAGGGAGCACAGATACGCAGTATTTT,CASSLAGSTDTQYF
14,TRBD1,TRBJ1-2,TRBV7-9,NA,TGTGCCAGCAGCCCCCCGGACAGGGCAAAGGGCTACACCTTC,CASSPPDRAKGYTF
13,NA,TRBJ2-5,TRBV7-9,NA,TGTGCCAGCAGCTGGGGTCGGTCTGGGACCCAGTACTTC,CASSWGRSGTQYF
15,TRBD2,TRBJ2-7,TRBV11-2,few,TGTGCCAGCAGCAACGCGTTAGCGGGAGCCCACGAGCAGTACTTC,CASSNALAGAHEQYF
13,TRBD1,TRBJ2-7,TRBV19,many,TGTGCCAGTAGCCCCCGGGACAGGGACGAGCAGTACTTC,CASSPRDRDEQYF
16,TRBD2,TRBJ2-2,TRBV6-1,NA,TGTGCCAGCAGTGTAGGGACTAGCGGGAGGAGGTGGGAGCTGTTTTTT,CASSVGTSGRRWELFF
12,NA,TRBJ1-2,TRBV7-6,few,TGTGCCAGCAGCTTAGCCGGCTATGGCTACACCTTC,CASSLAGYGYTF
11,NA,TRBJ2-4,TRBV7-2,NA,TGTGCCAGCAGCTTAAACCTCATTCAGTACTTC,CASSLNLIQYF
20,NA,TRBJ2-2,TRBV28,NA,TGTGCCAGCAGTTTTCGAGTCGGTTGGGGGCCGGATCCGGGAACCGGGGAGCTGTTTTTT,CASSFRVGWGPDPGTGELFF
13,NA,TRBJ1-2,TRBV5-6,many,TGTGCCAGCAGCTTGGCAGGTGGGGAGGGCTACACCTTC,CASSLAGGEGYTF
15,NA,TRBJ2-1,TRBV6-6,once,TGTGCCAGCAGCCCACAGGGATTTGATACAGATACGCAGTTCTTC,CASSPQGFDTDTQFF
13,NA,TRBJ1-1,TRBV12-5,medium-sized,TGTGCTAGTGGTTTCGGAGGTTTACGTGAAGCTTTCTTT,CASGFGGLREAFF
14,TRBD2,TRBJ2-3,TRBV28,NA,TGTGCCAGCAGTTTATTGGGGGGGACAGATACGCAGTATTTT,CASSLLGGTDTQYF
16,TRBD2,TRBJ2-2,TRBV7-3,medium-sized,TGTGCCAGCAGCTCAACCGGGGGACTAGCGATCGGGGAGCTGTTTTTT,CASSSTGGLAIGELFF
14,NA,TRBJ2-7,TRBV7-2,NA,TGTGCCAGCAGCTTAGAGGGTAGGAGATACGAGCAGTACTTC,CASSLEGRRYEQYF
16,TRBD2,TRBJ2-5,TRBV12-3/TRBV12-4,hyperexpanded,TGTGCCAGCAGCGCGACTAGCGAGGGCAACCAAGAGACCCAGTACTTC,CASSATSEGNQETQYF
15,TRBD2,TRBJ2-5,TRBV25-1,NA,TGTGCCAGCAGTGTGGGAGGGAGCACTAATTCACCCCTCCACTTC,CASSVGGSTNSPLHF
14,TRBD1,TRBJ1-2,TRBV11-2,NA,TGTGCCAGCAGCCCCGGGACAGGGGTAACTGGCTACACCTTC,CASSPGTGVTGYTF
15,NA,TRBJ1-3,TRBV28,NA,TGTGCCAGCAGTGCCTCACAGGGTATGGAGGACACCATATATTTT,CASSASQGMEDTIYF
16,NA,TRBJ2-2,TRBV7-3,NA,TGTGCCAGCAGCTTATTTCCCCTGAGGGAAACCGGGGAGCTGTTTTTT,CASSLFPLRETGELFF
17,TRBD2,TRBJ2-5,TRBV7-2,large,TGTGCCAGCAGCTTAGTTGCTAGCGGGAGGGGCCAAGAGACCCAGTACTTC,CASSLVASGRGQETQYF
16,TRBD2,TRBJ2-1,TRBV7-2,NA,TGTGCCAGCAGCTTACGAGGTGGTGGGAGGGGCAATGAGCAGTTCTTC,CASSLRGGGRGNEQFF
14,NA,TRBJ2-7,TRBV7-9,many,TGTGCCAGCAGCTTAGAGGACAGTCCCTACGAGCAGTACTTC,CASSLEDSPYEQYF